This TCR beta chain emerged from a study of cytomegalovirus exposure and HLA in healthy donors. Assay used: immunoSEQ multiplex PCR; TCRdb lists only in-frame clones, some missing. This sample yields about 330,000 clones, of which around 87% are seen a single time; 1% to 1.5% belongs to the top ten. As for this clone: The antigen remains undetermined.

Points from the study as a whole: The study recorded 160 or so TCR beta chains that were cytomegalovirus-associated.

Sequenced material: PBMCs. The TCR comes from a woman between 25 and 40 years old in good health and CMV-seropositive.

CDR3 in DNA: TGTGCCAGCAGGGGCGGGTACGAGCAGTACTTC. Translated, it gives CASRGGYEQYF. The rearrangement joins TRBV7-8 to TRBJ2-7; TRBD2 might be the D (5 bases). Per the germline V gene, CDR1 is SGHVS and CDR2 is FQNEAQ. The CDR3 has 11 residues. Trimming removed 6 bases from V and 4 bases from J, with 7 bases in between.